This T cell receptor beta chain stems from a study of beta chain features in type 1 diabetes. General study points: For TCRB rearrangement, an influence of HLA type remained unresolved here. Patients with Type 1 diabetes showed moderately but significantly shorter TCRB CDR3s in all four CD4+ subsets.

Germline values: CDR1 SGHTA, CDR2 FQGNSA. This CDR3 comprises 14 residues. The V end was cut by 2 bases, the J end by 2 bases, with 9 bases between. About this clone: Its specificity is unknown. Other DNA sequences of this sample code for an identical CDR3.

TCRB transcripts that were expressed got sequenced, as all of the isolated RNA had been reverse transcribed. Clones were sequenced by immunoSEQ multiplex PCR, and TCRdb holds only the in-frame ones, with some missing. Found here are hundreds of thousands of clones, over 12% of them singletons; the top ten hold less than 0.04%. This sequence was found in a man aged 18 to 30 with type 1 diabetes. Specimen: naive CD4+ T cells from blood. This chain uses TRBV7-2 with TRBJ2-5; the D gene is possibly TRBD2 (5 bases). The CDR3 DNA follows: TGTGCCAGCAGCTTAACATTAGCGCAAGAGACCCAGTACTTC. The encoded protein is CASSLTLAQETQYF.